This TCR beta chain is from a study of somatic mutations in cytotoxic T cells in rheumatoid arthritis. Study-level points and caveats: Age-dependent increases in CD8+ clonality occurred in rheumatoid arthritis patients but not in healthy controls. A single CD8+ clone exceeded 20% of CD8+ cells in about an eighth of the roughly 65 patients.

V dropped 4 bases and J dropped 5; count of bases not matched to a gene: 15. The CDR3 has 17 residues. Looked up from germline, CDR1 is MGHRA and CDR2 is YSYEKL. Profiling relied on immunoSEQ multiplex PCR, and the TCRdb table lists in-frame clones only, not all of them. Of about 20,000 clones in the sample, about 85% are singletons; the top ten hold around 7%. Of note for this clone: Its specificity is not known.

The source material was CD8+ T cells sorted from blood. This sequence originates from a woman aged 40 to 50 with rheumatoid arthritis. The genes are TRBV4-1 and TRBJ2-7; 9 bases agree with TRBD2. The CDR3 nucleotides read TGCGCCAGCAGCCGACGACTAGCGGCGGAATATGGGGACGAGCAGTACTTC. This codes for CASSRRLAAEYGDEQYF.